The 2 T cell receptor beta chains in this list originate from one sample, sequenced in a study of Ad26.COV2.S vaccination and SARS-CoV-2 variants. Sequencing was performed with immunoSEQ multiplex PCR; in TCRdb, only in-frame clones are kept and a portion is missing. The data show 400,000 to 450,000 clones, less than 95% seen once. Treatment meaning: around 19 received Ad26.COV2.S at low or high dose, single or two shots; 5 received placebo; per-sample allocation not given. Day 63 after the first vaccine or placebo injection was the time point for sampling. The sample here was peripheral blood, taken in a trial of Ad26.COV2.S vaccine versus placebo. The receptor source for this set is a person aged 18 to 59 who received the Ad26.COV2.S COVID-19 vaccine or a placebo.

This clone was seen ten or more times. The V call is TRBV15, the J call TRBJ2-1; the D is unclear. V shed 0 bases and J shed 1 base, with 13 bases lying between them. CDR1 LNHNV and CDR2 YYDKDF come from the germline V gene (reference sequence). The CDR3 length is 17 residues. The CDR3 loop is CATSRDHWPLSYNEQFF. CDR3 nucleotides: TGTGCCACCAGCAGAGATCATTGGCCCCTATCCTACAATGAGCAGTTCTTC.

The chain has TRBV15 and TRBJ2-3, with D maybe TRBD1 (5 bases). In germline, CDR1 is LNHNV, CDR2 YYDKDF (reference sequence). The ends were cut back, 2 bases at V and 3 bases at J, with 12 bases in the middle. There are 15 residues in the CDR3. CDR3 coding DNA: TGTGCCACCAGCAGACACCAGGCAGGGACAGATACGCAGTATTTT. Translated: CATSRHQAGTDTQYF.